One sample yielded the 24 T cell receptor beta chains listed below, sequenced in a study of shared clonotypes between healthy human individuals. Method: immunoSEQ multiplex PCR; TCRdb's copy keeps in-frame clones and lacks some. The table has about 980,000 clones, approximately 76% seen once. Material: memory CD4+ T cells sorted from blood. Subset given: CD45RA-negative fraction. The receptors here all came from a young man in good health.

The chain combines TRBV6-1 with TRBJ1-6; D is ambiguous. This CDR3 region has 11 residues. The V gene's germline CDR1 is MNHNS and CDR2 SASEGT. Trimming shortened V by 8 bases and J by 10 bases, and 9 bases separated the two germline ends. Here the CDR3 DNA reads TGTGCCAGCGGTCCTAGATCACCCCTCCACTTT. It is translated as CASGPRSPLHF.

The genes are TRBV19 and TRBJ1-2; D is undetermined. V was pared by 9 bases and J by 8 bases, with 13 bases between. The CDR3 has 11 residues. The germline gives CDR1 LNHDA, CDR2 SQIVND (reference sequence). The DNA for the CDR3 is TGTGCCAGCTTCTGGGGAACGGGCTACACCTTC. Translated: CASFWGTGYTF.

The chain carries TRBV2 and TRBJ1-6; 8 nucleotides agree with TRBD1. Germline V lookup: CDR1 SNHLY, CDR2 FYNNEI. The CDR3 is 14 residues long. V lost 7 bases to trimming and J lost 9 bases; unmatched junction nucleotides: 8. CDR3 loop: CASIPDRGLSPLHF. In nucleotides, the CDR3 is TGTGCCAGCATTCCTGACAGGGGCCTTTCACCCCTCCACTTT.

V usage is TRBV19 and J usage is TRBJ1-5; no reliable D call. The V gene's germline CDR1 is LNHDA and CDR2 SQIVND (reference sequence). This CDR3 region has 15 residues. Deletions cut 7 bases from V and 0 bases from J, with 13 bases between. The CDR3 DNA follows: TGTGCCAGTAAGAAAGAGAACAATAGCAATCAGCCCCAGCATTTT. Amino acid sequence: CASKKENNSNQPQHF.

V and J are TRBV10-3 and TRBJ2-5, with TRBD1 matching 8 bases. The germline V gene has CDR1 ENHRY and CDR2 SYGVKD. The CDR3 covers 14 residues. V lost 4 bases to trimming and J lost 5 bases; unmatched junction nucleotides: 6. CDR3 nucleotides: TGTGCCATCAGTGGCTCGGACAGGGAGGAGACCCAGTACTTC. Its protein product is CAISGSDREETQYF.

This clone was detected once. Other nucleotide sequences in the sample specify the same CDR3. The V gene is TRBV30, the J gene TRBJ1-4; D is possibly TRBD1 (5 bases). The CDR3 covers 13 residues. CDR1 and CDR2 (germline): GTSNPN, SVGIG (reference sequence). Between the trimmed V and J ends, which lost 0 bases and 8 bases, there was a span of 10 bases. The CDR3 spells CAWSVRRGEKLFF. The CDR3 nucleotides read TGTGCCTGGAGTGTGAGGCGGGGGGAAAAACTGTTTTTT.

The V and J genes are TRBV19 and TRBJ1-2, with 10 bases aligning to TRBD1. Losses at the gene ends were 5 bases for V and 1 base for J; bases not matched to a gene: 4. The CDR3 length is 15 residues. CDR1 is LNHDA and CDR2 is SQIVND in the germline V gene (reference sequence). For the CDR3, the DNA is TGTGCCAGTAGTCCGACAGGGGGCAGTAACTATGGCTACACCTTC. Encoded protein: CASSPTGGSNYGYTF.

This chain links TRBV29-1 with TRBJ2-7; TRBD2 might be the D (6 bases). V was shortened by 0 bases and J by 6 bases, with 9 bases between the two germline ends. CDR1 and CDR2 (germline): SQVTM, ANQGSEA. The CDR3 consists of 12 residues. The CDR3 spells CSVEEQGGEQYF. DNA of the CDR3: TGCAGCGTTGAAGAGCAGGGAGGCGAGCAGTACTTC.

V and J are TRBV5-3 and TRBJ1-1; TRBD1 matches at 12 bases. TRBV5-3 is noted as an ORF with a role that remains uncertain. Trimming cost V 4 bases and J 1 base; bases outside gene matches: 2. This CDR3 has 15 residues. DNA for the CDR3: TGTGCCAGAAGCGGGACAGGGGGCGGGAACACTGAAGCTTTCTTT. Protein: CARSGTGGGNTEAFF.

The V gene is TRBV27, the J gene TRBJ1-5, with D possibly TRBD1 on 5 matching bases. This CDR3 has 15 amino acids. V was clipped by 0 bases and J by 11 bases, with 17 bases between them. Germline loops: CDR1 MNHEY, CDR2 SMNVEV (reference sequence). The DNA of the CDR3 is TGTGCCAGCAGTTTATCATCGAGATTGCGGGGGGCCCAGCATTTT. It codes for CASSLSSRLRGAQHF.

V is TRBV5-1 and J is TRBJ2-7, with TRBD2 matching 10 bases. The CDR3 sequence is 13 residues long. With 5 bases clipped from V and 5 bases from J, the junction kept 4 bases outside the gene matches. Germline V gives CDR1 SGHRS, CDR2 YFSETQ. The CDR3 reads CASRVAGGDEQYF. The CDR3 region has the DNA TGCGCCAGCAGAGTAGCGGGGGGAGACGAGCAGTACTTC.

This chain links TRBV7-3 with TRBJ2-3; D gene unclear. This CDR3 spans 16 amino acids. Per germline, CDR1 SGHTA and CDR2 FQGTGA. Between the trimmed V and J ends, which lost 0 bases and 0 bases, there was a span of 10 bases. The CDR3 sequence: CASSLTRLSSTDTQYF. The CDR3 nucleotides are TGTGCCAGCAGCTTAACGAGGTTGTCTAGCACAGATACGCAGTATTTT.

As regards this clone: A much larger clonotype is one base distant, so this may be a read error. At the DNA level, this CDR3 is encoded by other sequences in the same sample as well. V is TRBV6-5 and J is TRBJ1-2, with D maybe TRBD1 (5 bases). This CDR3 is 12 amino acids long. Between the trimmed V and J ends, which lost 3 bases and 5 bases, there was a span of 7 bases. Germline V CDR1 and CDR2: MNHEY, SVGAGI. CDR3 sequence: CASSYQGYGYTF. Here the CDR3 DNA reads TGTGCCAGCAGTTATCAGGGTTATGGCTACACCTTC.

The chain combines TRBV11-2 with TRBJ2-3; D is possibly TRBD2 (6 bases). Trimming removed 7 bases at V and 4 bases at J, with 9 bases between. From germline, CDR1 is SGHAT and CDR2 FQNNGV. The CDR3 has 12 residues. The CDR3 protein is CASMGLADTQYF. In DNA, the CDR3 is TGTGCCAGCATGGGACTCGCAGATACGCAGTATTTT.

J is TRBJ1-5 and V is TRBV2; D not certain. The length of the CDR3 is 15 residues. Germline V gene sequence: CDR1 SNHLY, CDR2 FYNNEI. V lost 3 bases, J lost 4 bases, and 13 bases lay in between. CDR3 DNA: TGTGCCAGCAGTGACGGGGTATTAGGGAATCAGCCCCAGCATTTT. Amino acid sequence: CASSDGVLGNQPQHF.

V and J are TRBV30 and TRBJ2-7; D unresolved. Germline V gene data show CDR1 as GTSNPN and CDR2 as SVGIG (reference sequence). Trimming cost V 5 bases and J 0 bases, with 14 bases left between them. This CDR3 spans 14 amino acids. As DNA, the CDR3 is TGTGCCTGGCATGGACGGTTGTCCTCCTACGAGCAGTACTTC. Its translation is CAWHGRLSSYEQYF.

The V gene is TRBV29-1, the J gene TRBJ2-7; D is perhaps TRBD1 (6 bases). Germline CDR1 and CDR2: SQVTM and ANQGSEA. The CDR3 length is 12 residues. Between the trimmed V and J ends, which lost 7 bases and 4 bases, there was a span of 14 bases. In nucleotides, the CDR3 is TGCAGCGGACGGGACACCGCTTACGAGCAGTACTTC. Translated: CSGRDTAYEQYF.

About this clone itself: A much larger clone is a single base away; this may be a read error. The chain joins TRBV6-5 to TRBJ2-3; TRBD2 is a possible D gene (6 bases). CDR3 size: 15 residues. The V gene's germline CDR1 is MNHEY and CDR2 SVGAGI. Trimming took 1 base from V and 1 from J, leaving 9 bases between them. Here the CDR3 DNA reads TGTGCCAGCAGTTACTTTGGCGGGGGCACAGATACGCAGTATTTT. Its protein product is CASSYFGGGTDTQYF.

The rearrangement joins TRBV5-4 to TRBJ2-2; 7 bases fit TRBD1. The CDR3 loop spans 15 amino acids. The germline gives CDR1 SGHNT, CDR2 YYREEE (reference sequence). The J segment lost 7 bases and the V segment lost 3 bases, leaving 9 bases of the junction unmatched. The chain's CDR3 is CASSSPDRAGGELFF. CDR3 bases: TGTGCCAGCAGCTCGCCCGACAGGGCTGGCGGGGAGCTGTTTTTT.

This chain uses TRBV5-1 with TRBJ2-5; 13 bases line up with TRBD2. This CDR3 has 18 amino acids. The V and J ends lost 1 base and 4 bases, in that order; junction bases with no gene match: 10. Germline CDR1 is SGHRS and CDR2 is YFSETQ. The chain's CDR3 is CASSLQGLAGAGSETQYF. The CDR3 nucleotides read TGCGCCAGCAGCTTGCAAGGACTAGCGGGAGCCGGGTCAGAGACCCAGTACTTC. The complete variable domain, with remaining parts taken from reference TRBV5-1 and TRBJ2-5, reads KAGVTQTPRYLIKTRGQQVTLSCSPISGHRSVSWYQQTPGQGLQFLFEYFSETQRNKGNFPGRFSGRQFSNSRSEMNVSTLELGDSALYLCASSLQGLAGAGSETQYFGPGTRLLVL.

This sequence joins TRBV6-5 and TRBJ1-1; TRBD1 matches at 9 bases. Germline-derived CDR1 and CDR2 are MNHEY and SVGAGI. The CDR3 has 14 residues. Trimming at V came to 7 bases and at J to 3 bases, leaving 6 bases not matched to a gene. CDR3 sequence reads: CASTEGQGHTEAFF. The CDR3 bases are TGTGCCAGCACTGAGGGACAGGGACACACTGAAGCTTTCTTT.

The chain employs TRBV5-1 and TRBJ2-1, with D uncertain. CDR1 is SGHRS, CDR2 YFSETQ, per germline. V was shortened by 0 bases and J by 2 bases, with 9 bases between the two germline ends. This CDR3 spans 15 amino acids. For the CDR3, the DNA is TGCGCCAGCAGCTTGGAGGCTACCGCCTACAATGAGCAGTTCTTC. This gives the protein CASSLEATAYNEQFF.

This chain joins TRBV2 and TRBJ2-3, with 10 nucleotides matching TRBD2. The length of the CDR3 is 15 residues. The germline V gene encodes CDR1 SNHLY and CDR2 FYNNEI. V gave up 11 bases and J gave up 3 bases; unmatched junction bases: 11. The CDR3 nucleotides read TGTGCCTGCCGAGCGGGGGGGAAAGCAACAGATACGCAGTATTTT. This codes for CACRAGGKATDTQYF.

The DNA of the CDR3 is TGTGCCAGTTTAGCGGGGTCTTTCACAGATACGCAGTATTTT. Translation: CASLAGSFTDTQYF. The chain uses TRBV2 and TRBJ2-3; 8 bases map to TRBD2. Germline lookup yields CDR1 SNHLY and CDR2 FYNNEI. This CDR3 is built from 14 residues. V lost 9 bases and J lost 2; bases outside the gene matches: 7.